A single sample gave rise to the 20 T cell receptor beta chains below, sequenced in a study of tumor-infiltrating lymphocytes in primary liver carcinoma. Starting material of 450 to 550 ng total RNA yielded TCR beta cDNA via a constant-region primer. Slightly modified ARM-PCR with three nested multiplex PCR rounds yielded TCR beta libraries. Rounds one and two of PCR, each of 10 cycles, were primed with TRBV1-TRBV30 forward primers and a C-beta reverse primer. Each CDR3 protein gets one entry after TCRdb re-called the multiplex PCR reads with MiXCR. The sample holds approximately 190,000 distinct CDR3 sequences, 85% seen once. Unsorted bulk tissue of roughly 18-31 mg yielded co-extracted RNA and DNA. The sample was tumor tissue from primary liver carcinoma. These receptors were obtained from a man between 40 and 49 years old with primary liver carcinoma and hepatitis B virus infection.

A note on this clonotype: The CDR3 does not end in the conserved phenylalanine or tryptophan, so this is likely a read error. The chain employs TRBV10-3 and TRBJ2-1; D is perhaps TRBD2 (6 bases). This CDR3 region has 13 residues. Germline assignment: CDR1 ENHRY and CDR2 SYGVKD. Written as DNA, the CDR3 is TGCGCCATCCGAGGGACTCAAGGCAATGAGCAGTTCATC. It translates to CAIRGTQGNEQFI.

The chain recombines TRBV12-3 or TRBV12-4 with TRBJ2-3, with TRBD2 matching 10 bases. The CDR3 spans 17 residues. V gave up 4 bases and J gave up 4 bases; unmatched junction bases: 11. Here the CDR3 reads CASSSPSSGRSADTQYF. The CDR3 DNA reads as TGTGCCAGCAGTTCCCCATCTAGCGGGAGAAGTGCAGATACGCAGTATTTT.

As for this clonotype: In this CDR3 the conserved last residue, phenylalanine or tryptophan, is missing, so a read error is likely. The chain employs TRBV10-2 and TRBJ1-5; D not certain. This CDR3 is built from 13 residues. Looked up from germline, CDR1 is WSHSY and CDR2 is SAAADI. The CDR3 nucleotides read TGCGCTAGCACAGCAGAATTCAATCAGCCCCAGCATATT. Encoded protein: CASTAEFNQPQHI.

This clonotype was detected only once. This chain's CDR3 is CSVGGASGDAQYF. DNA for the CDR3: TGCAGCGTAGGGGGGGCATCGGGGGATGCTCAGTATTTT. The rearrangement links TRBV29-1 to TRBJ2-3; possible D gene TRBD2, 7 bases. This CDR3 has 13 amino acids. Per the germline V gene, CDR1 is SQVTM and CDR2 is ANQGSEA. Trimming removed 6 bases from V and 12 bases from J, with 22 bases in between.

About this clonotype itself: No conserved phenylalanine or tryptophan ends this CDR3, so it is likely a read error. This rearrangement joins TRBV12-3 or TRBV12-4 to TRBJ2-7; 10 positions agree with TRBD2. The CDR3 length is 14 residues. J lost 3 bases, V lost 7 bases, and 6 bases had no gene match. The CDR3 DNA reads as TGTGCCAGCAATTTGTTAGCGGGAGGCTACGAGCAGTACATC. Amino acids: CASNLLAGGYEQYI.

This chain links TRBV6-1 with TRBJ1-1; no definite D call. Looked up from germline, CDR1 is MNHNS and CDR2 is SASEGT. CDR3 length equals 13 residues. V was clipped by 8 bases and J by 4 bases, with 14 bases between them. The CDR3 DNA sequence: TGTGCCAGCGGTCAGAGTGTAGGCACTGAAGCTTTCTTT. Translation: CASGQSVGTEAFF.

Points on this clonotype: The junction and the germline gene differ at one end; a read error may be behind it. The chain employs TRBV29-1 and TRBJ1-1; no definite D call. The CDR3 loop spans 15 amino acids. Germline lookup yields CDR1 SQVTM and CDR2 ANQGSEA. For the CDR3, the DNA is TGTAGTGTTGACCACGGTTGGGGAATGAACACTGAAGCTTGCTTT. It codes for CSVDHGWGMNTEACF.

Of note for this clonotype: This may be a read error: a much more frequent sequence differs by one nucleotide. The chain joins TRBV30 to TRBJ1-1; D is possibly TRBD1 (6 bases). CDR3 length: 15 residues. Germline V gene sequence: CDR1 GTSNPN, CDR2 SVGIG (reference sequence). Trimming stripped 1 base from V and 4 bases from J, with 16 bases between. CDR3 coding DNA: TGTGCCTGGAGTGGCCAGGGGACGGTGAGCACTGAAGCTTTCTTT. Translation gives CAWSGQGTVSTEAFF.

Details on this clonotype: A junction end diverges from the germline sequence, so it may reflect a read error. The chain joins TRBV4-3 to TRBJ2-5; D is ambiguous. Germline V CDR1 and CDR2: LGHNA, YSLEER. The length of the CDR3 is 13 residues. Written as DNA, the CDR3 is TGCGCCAGCAGCCAAGTCCTATTGGCGGCCCAGTGCTTC. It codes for CASSQVLLAAQCF.

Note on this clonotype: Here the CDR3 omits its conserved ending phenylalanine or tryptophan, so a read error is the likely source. The CDR3 DNA sequence: TGTGCCAGCAATTTGGTCCATAACTATGGCTACACCATC. Translated, it gives CASNLVHNYGYTI. V gene TRBV11-1 combines with J gene TRBJ1-2; D gene unclear. The germline V and J ends were trimmed by 7 bases and 1 base, with 10 bases remaining between them. The CDR3 sequence is 13 residues long. Germline V CDR1 and CDR2: SGHAT, FQDESV (reference sequence).

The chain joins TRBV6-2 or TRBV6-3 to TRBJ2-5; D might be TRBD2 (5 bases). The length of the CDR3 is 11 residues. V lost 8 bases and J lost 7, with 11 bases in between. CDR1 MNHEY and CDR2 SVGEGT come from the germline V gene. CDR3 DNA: TGTGCCAGCCAAAATGGAGGGACCCAGTACTTC. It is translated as CASQNGGTQYF.

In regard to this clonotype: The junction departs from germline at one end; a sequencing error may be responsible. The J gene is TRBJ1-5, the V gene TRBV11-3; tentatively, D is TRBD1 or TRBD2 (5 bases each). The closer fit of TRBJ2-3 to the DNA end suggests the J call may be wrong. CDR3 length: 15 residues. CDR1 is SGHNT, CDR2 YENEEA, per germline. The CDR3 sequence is CASSLDLGVVQPQYF. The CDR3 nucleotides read TGTGCCAGTAGCTTAGATCTGGGGGTGGTTCAGCCCCAGTATTTT.

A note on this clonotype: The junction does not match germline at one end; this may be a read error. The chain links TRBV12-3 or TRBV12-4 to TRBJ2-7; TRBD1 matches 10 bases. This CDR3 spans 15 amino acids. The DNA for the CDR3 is TGTGCCAACAAACCGGGACAGGGGATCTCCTACGAGCTGTACTTC. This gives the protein CANKPGQGISYELYF.

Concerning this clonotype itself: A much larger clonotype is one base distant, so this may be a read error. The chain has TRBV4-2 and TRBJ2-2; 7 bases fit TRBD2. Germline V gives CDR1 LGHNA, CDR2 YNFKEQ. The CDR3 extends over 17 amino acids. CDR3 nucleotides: TGTACCAGCAGCCCTAGGGGCGGGAGCCTAAACACCGGGGAGCTGTTTTTT. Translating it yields CTSSPRGGSLNTGELFF.

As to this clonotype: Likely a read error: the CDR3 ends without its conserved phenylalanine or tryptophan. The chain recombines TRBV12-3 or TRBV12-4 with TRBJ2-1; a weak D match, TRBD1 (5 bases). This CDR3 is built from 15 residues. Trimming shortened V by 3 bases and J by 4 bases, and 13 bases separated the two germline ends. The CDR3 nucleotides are TGTGCCAGCAGTTTTTTGACAGAGGATTACAATGAGCAGTTCTAC. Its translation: CASSFLTEDYNEQFY.

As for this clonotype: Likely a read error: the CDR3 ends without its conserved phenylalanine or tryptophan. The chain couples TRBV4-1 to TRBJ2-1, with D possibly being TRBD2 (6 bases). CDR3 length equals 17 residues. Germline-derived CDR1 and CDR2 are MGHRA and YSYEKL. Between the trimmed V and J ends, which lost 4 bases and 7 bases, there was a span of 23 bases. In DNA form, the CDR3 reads TGCGCCAGCAGCCTTCTGATAACTAGCAGGAGCGGAAATGAGCAGTTCTTA. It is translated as CASSLLITSRSGNEQFL.

CDR3: CASSSRRKLFF. The CDR3 DNA is TGTGCCAGCAGTTCCCGGAGAAAGCTGTTTTTT. V and J are TRBV12-3 or TRBV12-4 and TRBJ2-2, with unresolved D. The CDR3 loop spans 11 amino acids. V lost 4 bases to trimming and J lost 12 bases, with 9 bases between them.

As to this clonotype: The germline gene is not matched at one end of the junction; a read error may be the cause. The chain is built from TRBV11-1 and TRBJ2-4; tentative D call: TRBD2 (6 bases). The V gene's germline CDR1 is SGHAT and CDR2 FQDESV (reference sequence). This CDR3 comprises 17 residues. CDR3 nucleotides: TGTCCCAGCAGCTTTCCCGGAACTAGCAGGACCAAAAACATTCGGTACTTC. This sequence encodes CPSSFPGTSRTKNIRYF.

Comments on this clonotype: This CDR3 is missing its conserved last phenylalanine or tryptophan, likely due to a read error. This CDR3 reads CASSLNWDGQETQYL. CDR3 coding DNA: TGTGCCAGCAGCTTGAACTGGGACGGCCAGGAGACCCAGTACTTA. The V and J genes are TRBV5-4 and TRBJ2-5; D may be TRBD1 or TRBD2 (5 bases each). Germline-derived CDR1 and CDR2 are SGHNT and YYREEE (reference sequence). The CDR3 is made up of 15 amino acids. V was trimmed by 1 base and J by 5 bases, leaving 15 bases between them.

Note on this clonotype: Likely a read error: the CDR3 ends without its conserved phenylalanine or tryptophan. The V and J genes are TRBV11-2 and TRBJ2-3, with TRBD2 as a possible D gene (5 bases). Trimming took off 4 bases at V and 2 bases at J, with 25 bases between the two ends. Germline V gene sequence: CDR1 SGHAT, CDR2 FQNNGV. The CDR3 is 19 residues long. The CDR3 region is CASSSGRSSVGAHTDTQYI. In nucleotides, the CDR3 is TGTGCCAGCAGCTCTGGGAGAAGCTCTGTTGGAGCCCACACAGATACGCAGTATATT.